The clone carrying this T cell receptor (beta chain) came up many times. This entry belongs to a study of T-cell reconstitution after alpha-beta-depleted transplantation in children. The junction had 7 bases not matched to a gene; V was cut back by 0 bases and J by 0 bases. Germline V gives CDR1 DFQATT, CDR2 SNEGSKA (reference sequence). The CDR3 sequence is 16 residues long. Unique molecular identifiers were incorporated when the TCRbeta library was constructed. TCRdb re-called the PCR reads with MiXCR, one entry per CDR3 protein. Altogether about 230,000 distinct CDR3 sequences are present, 9.7% being singletons, with the ten largest covering around 5.1%.

This clonotype originated in a human donor who donated a stem cell graft to a child with SCID. The chain carries TRBV20-1 and TRBJ1-1, with TRBD1 identical over 7 bases. The sequencing here drew on PBMCs from the stem cell graft donor, taken from the stem cell graft. The CDR3 coding sequence is TGCAGTGCTAGAGAAAGGGGGCGCGGAATGAACACTGAAGCTTTCTTT. Residues: CSARERGRGMNTEAFF.